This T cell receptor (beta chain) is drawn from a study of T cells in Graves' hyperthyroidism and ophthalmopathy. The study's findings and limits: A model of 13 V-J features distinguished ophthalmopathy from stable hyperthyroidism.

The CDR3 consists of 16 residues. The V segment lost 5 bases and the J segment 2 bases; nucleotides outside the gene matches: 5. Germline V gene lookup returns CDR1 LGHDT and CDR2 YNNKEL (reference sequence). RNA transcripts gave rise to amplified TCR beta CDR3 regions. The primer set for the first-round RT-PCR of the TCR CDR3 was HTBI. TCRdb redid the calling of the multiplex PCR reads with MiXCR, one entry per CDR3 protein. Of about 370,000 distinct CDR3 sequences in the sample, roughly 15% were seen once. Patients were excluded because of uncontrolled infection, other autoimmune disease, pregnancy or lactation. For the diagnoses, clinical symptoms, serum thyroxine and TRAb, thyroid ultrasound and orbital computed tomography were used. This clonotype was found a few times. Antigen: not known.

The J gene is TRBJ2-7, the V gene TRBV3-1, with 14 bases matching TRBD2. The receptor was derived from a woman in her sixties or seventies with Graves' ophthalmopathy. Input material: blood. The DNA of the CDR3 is TGTGCCAGCAGCACCTGGACTAGCGGGAGGACCTACGAGCAGTACTTC. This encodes CASSTWTSGRTYEQYF.